This is a list of T cell receptor beta chains from one sample in a study of blood T cell repertoires in COVID-19. TCRdb's copy holds only in-frame clones and misses some; the assay was immunoSEQ multiplex PCR. The top ten clones hold under 0.3% of a sample with around 700,000 clones, about nine tenths of them seen once. Sequenced material: peripheral blood. Receptors were obtained from a woman under 30 with acute or convalescent COVID-19. The CDR3 runs from the conserved cysteine through the conserved F or W. A D gene is named only where the DNA matches it firmly. Size values are once, few and many counts, or a class for expanded clones, and some rows have none.

TRBD1	-	TRBV6-2/TRBV6-3	TRBJ1-6	CASSSHQGAVNSPLHF	TGTGCCAGCAGTTCCCACCAGGGGGCGGTAAATTCACCCCTCCACTTT
-	-	TRBV6-5	TRBJ1-2	CASRQGGYGYTF	TGTGCCAGCAGGCAGGGAGGCTATGGCTACACCTTC
TRBD1	-	TRBV12-3/TRBV12-4	TRBJ2-1	CASIHRGHEQFF	TGTGCCAGCATCCACAGGGGTCATGAGCAGTTCTTC
TRBD1	-	TRBV7-8	TRBJ1-5	CASSLSPGGTSARDDQPQHF	TGTGCCAGCAGCTTATCCCCAGGGGGTACCTCGGCCAGGGACGATCAGCCCCAGCATTTT
-	few	TRBV29-1	TRBJ2-1	CSATSLGGEQFF	TGCAGCGCTACGAGCCTGGGAGGCGAGCAGTTCTTC
TRBD1	-	TRBV3-1/TRBV3-2	TRBJ1-1	CASSQGPGTGNTEAFF	TGTGCCAGCAGCCAGGGCCCCGGGACAGGGAACACTGAAGCTTTCTTT
-	-	TRBV7-9	TRBJ2-5	CASSLVRGPNQETQYF	TGTGCCAGCAGCTTAGTGCGCGGTCCCAACCAAGAGACCCAGTACTTC
-	-	TRBV7-9	TRBJ1-1	CASSQSHRNTEAFF	TGTGCCAGCAGCCAATCCCACAGGAACACTGAAGCTTTCTTT
-	-	TRBV19	TRBJ1-2	CASSPQGNYGYTF	TGTGCCAGTAGTCCCCAGGGGAACTATGGCTACACCTTC
-	-	TRBV5-1	TRBJ1-6	CASNEGELTPLHF	TGCGCCAGCAACGAGGGGGAATTAACACCCCTCCACTTT
TRBD1	once	TRBV9	TRBJ1-1	CASSAGTGSGTEAFF	TGTGCCAGCAGCGCCGGGACAGGGTCGGGCACTGAAGCTTTCTTT
TRBD1	-	TRBV29-1	TRBJ1-2	CSVGQGDGYTF	TGCAGCGTTGGGCAGGGGGACGGCTACACCTTC
-	-	TRBV7-2	TRBJ1-1	CASSSQGTVNTEAFF	TGTGCCAGCAGCTCACAGGGAACAGTGAACACTGAAGCTTTCTTT
TRBD1	-	TRBV12-3/TRBV12-4	TRBJ1-2	CASRYRDRAGYTF	TGTGCCAGCAGGTACCGGGACAGGGCTGGCTACACCTTC
TRBD1	-	TRBV6-1	TRBJ2-3	CASSGTGGFLGTDTQYF	TGTGCCAGCAGTGGGACAGGGGGCTTTCTGGGCACAGATACGCAGTATTTT
-	-	TRBV15	TRBJ1-5	CATSRDLGVNQPQHF	TGTGCCACCAGCAGAGATCTAGGGGTCAATCAGCCCCAGCATTTT
-	-	TRBV24-1	TRBJ1-2	CATSDSPTSRYTF	TGTGCCACCAGTGACTCGCCGACATCGCGCTACACCTTC
TRBD1	-	TRBV30	TRBJ1-2	CAWSGQGASYGYTF	TGTGCCTGGAGCGGACAGGGGGCGTCTTATGGCTACACCTTC
-	-	TRBV4-1	TRBJ2-1	CASSRMLGGPYNEQFF	TGCGCCAGCAGCCGCATGTTGGGCGGGCCCTACAATGAGCAGTTCTTC
-	-	TRBV30	TRBJ1-1	CAWSVLGAWDTEAFF	TGTGCCTGGAGTGTACTGGGGGCTTGGGACACTGAAGCTTTCTTT
-	once	TRBV2	TRBJ1-3	CASSHLAGGNTIYF	TGTGCCAGCAGTCATCTAGCAGGTGGAAACACCATATATTTT
TRBD1	once	TRBV5-8	TRBJ1-5	CASSWAPSGGLWPQHF	TGTGCCAGCAGCTGGGCCCCCTCAGGGGGCCTTTGGCCCCAGCATTTT
-	-	TRBV19	TRBJ1-3	CASSSLGDFFSGNTIYF	TGTGCCAGTAGTTCCCTAGGAGATTTCTTTTCTGGAAACACCATATATTTT
-	-	TRBV2	TRBJ1-5	CASRYRESNQPQHF	TGTGCCAGCAGGTACAGGGAATCCAATCAGCCCCAGCATTTT
-	-	TRBV7-3	TRBJ1-2	CASSLEGTSGYTF	TGTGCCAGCAGCTTAGAAGGGACTTCTGGCTACACCTTC
TRBD1	-	TRBV15	TRBJ2-7	CATSIPVGQGYEQYF	TGTGCCACCAGCATCCCCGTCGGACAGGGCTACGAGCAGTACTTC
TRBD1	-	TRBV7-8	TRBJ2-2	CASSPDPGQNAPGELFF	TGTGCCAGCAGCCCAGACCCGGGACAGAACGCTCCTGGGGAGCTGTTTTTT
TRBD1	-	TRBV12-3/TRBV12-4	TRBJ1-5	CASSLKGAPQHF	TGTGCCAGCAGTTTAAAGGGGGCTCCCCAGCATTTT
-	-	TRBV18	TRBJ2-1	CASSPGDRSNEQFF	TGTGCCAGCTCACCAGGTGACAGGAGCAATGAGCAGTTCTTC
-	-	TRBV21-1	TRBJ1-6	CASKGDRVGSPLHF	TGTGCCAGCAAAGGAGACAGGGTCGGTTCACCCCTCCACTTT
TRBD1	-	TRBV5-4	TRBJ2-5	CASSRPGQGVETQYF	TGTGCCAGCAGTCGCCCGGGACAGGGTGTTGAGACCCAGTACTTC
-	-	TRBV24-1	TRBJ1-4	CATSDTATNEKLFF	TGTGCCACCAGTGACACTGCAACTAATGAAAAACTGTTTTTT
-	-	TRBV9	TRBJ2-2	CASSVGSPDTGELFF	TGTGCCAGCAGCGTAGGTAGCCCCGACACCGGGGAGCTGTTTTTT
-	-	TRBV19	TRBJ1-2	CASSQRGGYGYTF	TGTGCCAGTAGTCAGCGGGGTGGGTATGGCTACACCTTC
-	once	TRBV2	TRBJ1-2	CASAGSMVLVRYTF	TGTGCCAGCGCAGGTTCAATGGTGTTAGTGCGCTACACCTTC
-	once	TRBV4-1	TRBJ1-2	CASSQGTVANYGYTF	TGCGCCAGCAGCCAAGGGACAGTCGCTAACTATGGCTACACCTTC
TRBD1	-	TRBV4-1	TRBJ1-5	CASSQDGTGRVSNQPQHF	TGCGCCAGCAGCCAAGATGGGACAGGGCGGGTGAGCAATCAGCCCCAGCATTTT
-	-	TRBV28	TRBJ1-2	CASIGPLGAGDSNYGYTF	TGTGCCAGCATAGGCCCCCTAGGGGCAGGCGATTCTAACTATGGCTACACCTTC
-	-	TRBV3-1/TRBV3-2	TRBJ1-2	CASSQEDGRRGRYYGYTF	TGTGCCAGCAGCCAAGAAGATGGGCGGAGGGGCCGGTACTATGGCTACACCTTC
-	-	TRBV10-3	TRBJ2-5	CAISDAGASEETQYF	TGTGCCATCAGTGATGCCGGGGCTAGCGAAGAGACCCAGTACTTC
-	-	TRBV19	TRBJ1-2	CASSTSGGNYGYTF	TGTGCCAGTAGTACCTCCGGGGGGAACTATGGCTACACCTTC
TRBD1	-	TRBV30	TRBJ1-1	CAWLKLGQGYTEAFF	TGTGCCTGGCTGAAGTTGGGACAGGGATACACTGAAGCTTTCTTT
-	-	TRBV7-2	TRBJ1-5	CASRAGTGNSNQPQHF	TGTGCCAGCAGAGCTGGAACAGGGAATAGCAATCAGCCCCAGCATTTT
-	-	TRBV9	TRBJ1-6	CASSVVPGELHF	TGTGCCAGCAGCGTAGTACCGGGAGAGCTCCACTTT
-	-	TRBV30	TRBJ1-1	CASNGNTEAFF	TGTGCCTCTAACGGGAACACTGAAGCTTTCTTT
-	-	TRBV7-2	TRBJ1-1	CASSSPRVWGNTEAFF	TGTGCCAGCAGCTCCCCCAGGGTGTGGGGGAACACTGAAGCTTTCTTT
TRBD1	-	TRBV2	TRBJ1-2	CASRGMGQLYGYTF	TGTGCCAGCAGGGGAATGGGACAGCTCTATGGCTACACCTTC
-	-	TRBV7-2	TRBJ1-2	CASSRQQGYGYTF	TGTGCCAGCAGCCGACAACAGGGCTATGGCTACACCTTC